These 27 T cell receptor beta chains were all obtained from the same sample, sequenced in a study of shared clonotypes between healthy human individuals. The protocol was immunoSEQ multiplex PCR, while the TCRdb copy is restricted to in-frame clones and leaves out a portion. In the table there are millions of clones, approximately 94% of which are singletons. The sample taken for sequencing was naive CD4+ T cells sorted from blood. As for subset: CD45RA+ positively selected. Source of these receptors: a young man in good health.

This chain connects TRBV6-5 to TRBJ2-7; D gene unclear. Trimming pared 6 bases from V and 2 bases from J, leaving 17 bases between. CDR3 size: 15 residues. CDR1 is MNHEY and CDR2 is SVGAGI in the germline V gene. In nucleotides, the CDR3 is TGTGCCAGCAGCCTTGGTTGGGGTGAGGCCTACGAGCAGTACTTC. Translation gives CASSLGWGEAYEQYF.

The chain links TRBV11-3 to TRBJ2-1; D might be TRBD1 or TRBD2, each matching 5 bases. Germline V gives CDR1 SGHNT, CDR2 YENEEA. The CDR3 is 16 residues long. Trimming took 2 bases from V and 9 from J, leaving 20 bases between them. The CDR3 DNA reads as TGTGCCAGCAGCTTATGCTGGCAGGGAGCTGGGATTGAGCAGTTCTTC. Translated: CASSLCWQGAGIEQFF.

This CDR3 is CASSFRLAGVLANTGELFF. The CDR3, as DNA: TGCGCCAGCAGCTTTCGACTAGCGGGGGTTCTAGCCAACACCGGGGAGCTGTTTTTT. This chain uses TRBV5-1 with TRBJ2-2; 12 bases are shared with TRBD2. The CDR3 length is 19 residues. Trimming removed 2 bases from V and 2 bases from J; junction bases left unmatched: 10. Germline V gives CDR1 SGHRS, CDR2 YFSETQ.

The genes are TRBV5-1 and TRBJ2-3; 10 bases match TRBD1. Losses at the gene ends were 3 bases for V and 2 bases for J; bases not matched to a gene: 6. The CDR3 runs 16 residues. The V gene's germline CDR1 is SGHRS and CDR2 YFSETQ. CDR3 sequence reads: CASSYGTGDNTDTQYF. The CDR3 DNA follows: TGCGCCAGCAGCTACGGGACAGGGGATAACACAGATACGCAGTATTTT.

The chain is built from TRBV7-2 and TRBJ2-7; D gene uncertain. Per the germline V gene, CDR1 is SGHTA and CDR2 is FQGNSA. The CDR3 runs 13 residues. Trimming cost V 0 bases and J 2 bases, with 5 bases left between them. The CDR3: CASSLADPYEQYF. The CDR3 DNA reads as TGTGCCAGCAGCTTAGCCGACCCCTACGAGCAGTACTTC.

The rearrangement links TRBV4-1 to TRBJ2-2; TRBD1 matches at 8 bases. The V gene end was trimmed by 4 bases and the J gene end by 5 bases; junction bases not matched to a gene: 6. Germline V CDR1 and CDR2: MGHRA, YSYEKL. This CDR3 is built from 15 residues. The DNA of the CDR3 is TGCGCCAGCAGCCCCTGGGACAGGACGACCGGGGAGCTGTTTTTT. Translation gives CASSPWDRTTGELFF.

The chain links TRBV6-1 to TRBJ2-5; 9 positions match TRBD1. Germline lookup yields CDR1 MNHNS and CDR2 SASEGT. The CDR3 extends over 14 amino acids. V lost 5 bases to trimming and J lost 2 bases; unmatched junction nucleotides: 3. The CDR3 sequence is CASSLDRGQETQYF. CDR3 nucleotides: TGTGCCAGCAGTCTGGACAGGGGACAAGAGACCCAGTACTTC.

The gene calls are TRBV27 and TRBJ1-4, with 7 bases lining up with TRBD1. The V gene end was trimmed by 5 bases and the J gene end by 4 bases; junction bases not matched to a gene: 10. Per germline, CDR1 MNHEY and CDR2 SMNVEV (reference sequence). The CDR3 contains 16 residues. CDR3 nucleotide sequence: TGTGCCAGCAGTGCTCGTGCGGACAGGATTAATGAAAAACTGTTTTTT. It codes for CASSARADRINEKLFF. Full variable domain (rest looked up from reference TRBV27 and TRBJ1-4): EAQVTQNPRYLITVTGKKLTVTCSQNMNHEYMSWYRQDPGLGLRQIYYSMNVEVTDKGDVPEGYKVSRKEKRNFPLILESPSPNQTSLYFCASSARADRINEKLFFGSGTQLSVL.

CDR3: CASRTIRGEKLFF. In nucleotides, the CDR3 is TGTGCCAGCAGGACTATTAGGGGTGAAAAACTGTTTTTT. The gene calls are TRBV2 and TRBJ1-4; tentative D call: TRBD1 (5 bases). This CDR3 region has 13 residues. CDR1 SNHLY and CDR2 FYNNEI come from the germline V gene. V lost 6 bases and J lost 7, with 12 bases in between.

The chain employs TRBV5-6 and TRBJ1-6, with D possibly TRBD1 on 5 matching bases. Trimming took 3 bases from V and 10 from J, leaving 11 bases between them. Germline loops: CDR1 SGHDT, CDR2 YYEEEE. This CDR3 is 13 amino acids long. This CDR3 reads CASSSQGFSPLHF. The CDR3, as DNA: TGTGCCAGCAGCTCGCAGGGTTTCTCACCCCTCCACTTT.

The CDR3 sequence: CASSFGQGSGQPQHF. The CDR3 DNA reads as TGTGCCAGCAGCTTCGGACAGGGTTCAGGTCAGCCCCAGCATTTT. The chain employs TRBV7-2 and TRBJ1-5; the match to TRBD1 covers 8 bases. V lost 3 bases and J lost 6; bases outside the gene matches: 7. CDR3 length equals 15 residues. Germline V lookup: CDR1 SGHTA, CDR2 FQGNSA.

V usage is TRBV7-9 and J usage is TRBJ2-5; D ambiguous. Near its end, the DNA agrees better with TRBJ2-7, so the J call may be wrong. Germline CDR1 and CDR2: SEHNR and FQNEAQ (reference sequence). The CDR3 sequence is 13 residues long. The CDR3 is CASSRIVMGEQYF. DNA of the CDR3: TGTGCCAGCAGCCGAATTGTCATGGGCGAGCAGTACTTC.

The J gene is TRBJ1-2, the V gene TRBV19; 9 bases line up with TRBD1. Germline CDR1 is LNHDA and CDR2 is SQIVND (reference sequence). The CDR3 sequence is 15 residues long. Losses at the gene ends were 6 bases for V and 8 bases for J; bases not matched to a gene: 13. This chain's CDR3 is CASRTGTGRSEGYTF. The CDR3 coding sequence is TGTGCCAGTAGAACCGGGACAGGGAGGAGCGAAGGCTACACCTTC.

The rearrangement links TRBV19 to TRBJ1-5, with 7 bases identical to TRBD1. V lost 7 bases to trimming and J lost 0 bases; unmatched junction nucleotides: 9. The length of the CDR3 is 16 residues. The germline V gene has CDR1 LNHDA and CDR2 SQIVND (reference sequence). DNA for the CDR3: TGTGCCAGTAATAGAAGGGGGCAGGATAGCAATCAGCCCCAGCATTTT. The encoded protein is CASNRRGQDSNQPQHF.

The CDR3 DNA follows: TGTGCCAGCAGCCCAGGGAAGGGAGGCGAGCAGTACTTC. It specifies CASSPGKGGEQYF. The chain links TRBV11-3 to TRBJ2-7; maybe TRBD2 (6 bases). This CDR3 is 13 amino acids long. Looked up from germline, CDR1 is SGHNT and CDR2 is YENEEA. V was cut by 5 bases and J by 6 bases, with 14 bases left in between.

CDR3 nucleotides: TGTGCCAGCAGCTACCGGGACCCCGGGCACTATGAGCAGTTCTTC. Translating gives CASSYRDPGHYEQFF. The chain is built from TRBV6-5 and TRBJ2-1, with D possibly called TRBD1 or TRBD2 (5 bases each). V was pared by 6 bases and J by 8 bases, with 20 bases between. This CDR3 region has 15 residues. Germline CDR1 and CDR2: MNHEY and SVGAGI.

The chain employs TRBV18 and TRBJ2-1; D gene unclear. CDR3 length: 14 amino acids. The V and J ends lost 2 bases and 9 bases respectively, with 14 bases between them. The V gene's germline CDR1 is KGHSH and CDR2 LQKENI. CDR3 protein: CASSPILGNGEQFF. The CDR3, as DNA: TGTGCCAGCTCACCAATCCTAGGCAACGGTGAGCAGTTCTTC.

This chain joins TRBV25-1 and TRBJ2-2; D is unresolved. The germline CDR1 and CDR2 sequences are MGHDK and SYGVNS. Trimming took off 1 base at V and 7 bases at J, with 10 bases between the two ends. CDR3 length equals 14 residues. CDR3 sequence: CASSELTSVGELFF. DNA for the CDR3: TGTGCCAGCAGTGAATTGACGTCCGTCGGGGAGCTGTTTTTT.

This chain joins TRBV19 and TRBJ1-3, with unresolved D. V was pared by 5 bases and J by 4 bases, with 15 bases between. CDR1 and CDR2 from the germline V gene are LNHDA and SQIVND (reference sequence). The CDR3 is made up of 15 amino acids. Written as DNA, the CDR3 is TGTGCCAGTAGTCCTTACAACGATCGAGGAAACACCATATATTTT. Encoded protein: CASSPYNDRGNTIYF.

J is TRBJ2-2 and V is TRBV5-4, with a weak D call TRBD1 (6 bases). This CDR3 region has 15 residues. The germline gives CDR1 SGHNT, CDR2 YYREEE (reference sequence). Trimming removed 1 base from V and 4 bases from J, with 11 bases in between. In DNA, the CDR3 is TGTGCCAGCAGCTTGAAGGGGGTCAGCACCGGGGAGCTGTTTTTT. It encodes CASSLKGVSTGELFF.

The rearrangement links TRBV18 to TRBJ1-6; D not certain. The CDR3 spans 16 residues. The germline V gene has CDR1 KGHSH and CDR2 LQKENI. V lost 1 base and J 6 bases, leaving 13 bases between the germline ends. The CDR3 spells CASSPLLGSVNSPLHF. CDR3 bases: TGTGCCAGCTCACCACTGCTGGGCTCGGTTAATTCACCCCTCCACTTT. The full variable domain, completed using reference TRBV18 and TRBJ1-6, is NAGVMQNPRHLVRRRGQEARLRCSPMKGHSHVYWYRQLPEEGLKFMVYLQKENIIDESGMPKERFSAEFPKEGPSILRIQQVVRGDSAAYFCASSPLLGSVNSPLHFGNGTRLTVT.

The genes are TRBV7-9 and TRBJ2-1, with a weak D call TRBD2 (6 bases). The CDR3 length is 17 residues. Germline-derived CDR1 and CDR2 are SEHNR and FQNEAQ (reference sequence). Between the trimmed V and J ends, which lost 0 bases and 6 bases, there was a span of 18 bases. CDR3 region: CASSLARFRESPNEQFF. The CDR3 DNA follows: TGTGCCAGCAGCTTAGCCCGTTTCCGGGAGTCACCCAATGAGCAGTTCTTC.

This sequence joins TRBV27 and TRBJ1-3, with unresolved D. The V gene lost 6 bases and the J gene lost 0 bases, with 18 bases spanning the gap. Germline values: CDR1 MNHEY, CDR2 SMNVEV (reference sequence). The CDR3 covers 17 residues. Here the CDR3 DNA reads TGTGCCAGCAGCCCAAAGGCCAGAGCCTCCTCTGGAAACACCATATATTTT. Translation: CASSPKARASSGNTIYF.

The count of this clone is one. The rearrangement uses TRBV2 and TRBJ1-1; 8 bases line up with TRBD1. Germline-derived CDR1 and CDR2 are SNHLY and FYNNEI. The ends lost 7 bases at V and 0 bases at J; junction bases unmatched: 13. The CDR3 length is 17 residues. The CDR3 sequence is CASNTGSGGNVNTEAFF. Here the CDR3 DNA reads TGTGCCAGCAACACGGGCTCAGGGGGCAATGTGAACACTGAAGCTTTCTTT. The full variable domain, with the rest looked up from reference TRBV2 and TRBJ1-1, is EPEVTQTPSHQVTQMGQEVILRCVPISNHLYFYWYRQILGQKVEFLVSFYNNEISEKSEIFDDQFSVERPDGSNFTLKIRSTKLEDSAMYFCASNTGSGGNVNTEAFFGQGTRLTVV.

About this clone: Other DNA sequences in this sample translate to the same CDR3. This sequence joins TRBV5-1 and TRBJ2-7; maybe TRBD2 (5 bases). V dropped 0 bases and J dropped 3 bases, with 7 bases sitting between them. The germline V gene has CDR1 SGHRS and CDR2 YFSETQ. The CDR3 is 13 amino acids. CDR3 DNA: TGCGCCAGCAGCTTGGCCGGGGTCTACGAGCAGTACTTC. The encoded protein is CASSLAGVYEQYF.

The V call is TRBV6-5, the J call TRBJ1-1; tentatively, D is TRBD1 (5 bases). The V gene lost 5 bases and the J gene lost 1 base, with 14 bases spanning the gap. The length of the CDR3 is 15 residues. Germline assignment: CDR1 MNHEY and CDR2 SVGAGI. CDR3 nucleotide sequence: TGTGCCAGCAGTCGAGGGGCAGGGCAGAACACTGAAGCTTTCTTT. This codes for CASSRGAGQNTEAFF.

CDR3 nucleotide sequence: TGTGCCAGCTCCCCAAATACAGGGATCGTTTCAAACGAGCAGTACTTC. This translates into CASSPNTGIVSNEQYF. The V and J genes are TRBV18 and TRBJ2-7; perhaps TRBD1 as D (6 bases). The CDR3 covers 16 residues. The germline V gene encodes CDR1 KGHSH and CDR2 LQKENI. V shed 6 bases and J shed 5 bases, with 23 bases lying between them.